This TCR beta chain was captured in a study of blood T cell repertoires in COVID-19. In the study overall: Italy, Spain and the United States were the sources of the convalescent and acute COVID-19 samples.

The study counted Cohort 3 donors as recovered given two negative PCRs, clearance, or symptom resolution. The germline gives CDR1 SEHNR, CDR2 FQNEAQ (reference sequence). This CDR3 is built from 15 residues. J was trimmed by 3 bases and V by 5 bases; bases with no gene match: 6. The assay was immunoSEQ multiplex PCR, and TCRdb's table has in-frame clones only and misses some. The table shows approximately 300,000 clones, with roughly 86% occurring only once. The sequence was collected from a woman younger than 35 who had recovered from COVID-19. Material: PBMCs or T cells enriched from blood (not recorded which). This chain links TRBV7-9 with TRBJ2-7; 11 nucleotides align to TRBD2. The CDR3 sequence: CASSRTSGSVYEQYF. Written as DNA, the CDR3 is TGTGCCAGCAGCCGAACTAGCGGGAGTGTCTACGAGCAGTACTTC.